This T cell receptor beta chain was profiled in a study of blood T cell repertoires in COVID-19. Study details: Italy, Spain and the United States were the sources of the convalescent and acute COVID-19 samples. PBMCs, B-cell-depleted T cells, or T cells were the source of the cDNA or gDNA that made up the material.

This CDR3 is 15 amino acids long. CDR1 and CDR2 (germline): MNHEY, SMNVEV (reference sequence). The trim removed 4 bases at V and 1 base at J, leaving 6 bases unmatched. In the original processing: For nucleated cells, counts were estimated from reference gene primer amplification. Method: immunoSEQ multiplex PCR; TCRdb's copy keeps in-frame clones and lacks some. The V and J calls and the clone size are those of that table, but D and trimming were determined from the DNA. The sample lists about 400,000 clones; around nine tenths were seen once. The sequence was obtained from a human donor in a cohort sampled during active COVID-19. V usage is TRBV27 and J usage is TRBJ2-5; 7 bases align to TRBD2. Sample: peripheral blood. This chain's CDR3 is CASSSRSSGQETQYF. CDR3 bases: TGTGCCAGCAGTTCACGCTCTAGCGGCCAAGAGACCCAGTACTTC.